These T cell receptor beta chains were read from a single sample in a study of blood T cell repertoires in COVID-19. Here immunoSEQ multiplex PCR was the method, and the copy in TCRdb shows in-frame clones only, minus some. The data show 150,000 to 200,000 clones, more than 70% seen once. The material sequenced was PBMCs or T cells enriched from blood (not recorded which). The receptors originated from a man aged 40-49 years who had recovered from COVID-19. The CDR3 runs from the conserved cysteine through the conserved F or W. A D gene is named only where the DNA matches it firmly. Only some rows state a clone size, as once, few, many or a class for expanded clones.

clone size,J gene,D gene,V gene,CDR3 protein,CDR3 DNA
.,TRBJ1-6,.,TRBV19,CASSTAAASSYNSPLHF,TGTGCCAGTAGTACCGCCGCGGCGAGCTCCTATAATTCACCCCTCCACTTT
.,TRBJ1-1,.,TRBV5-8,CASSFGGAGGTEAFF,TGTGCCAGCAGCTTTGGGGGGGCGGGGGGGACTGAAGCTTTCTTT
.,TRBJ1-2,.,TRBV28,CASSSPGGASYGYTF,TGTGCCAGCAGTTCCCCCGGGGGGGCAAGCTATGGCTACACCTTC
.,TRBJ2-2,.,TRBV6-4,CARLRVNTGELFF,TGTGCCAGATTGAGGGTAAACACCGGGGAGCTGTTTTTT
.,TRBJ1-1,.,TRBV3-1/TRBV3-2,CASSLQGSNTEAFF,TGTGCCAGCAGCTTACAGGGCTCGAACACTGAAGCTTTCTTT
.,TRBJ2-1,.,TRBV18,CASSPLSSLYNEQFF,TGTGCCAGCTCACCCCTAAGTTCCCTCTACAATGAGCAGTTCTTC
once,TRBJ2-3,TRBD2,TRBV5-4,CASSLEGGGTDTQYF,TGTGCCAGCAGCTTGGAAGGCGGGGGGACAGATACGCAGTATTTT
.,TRBJ1-3,.,TRBV3-1/TRBV3-2,CASSPSLSGNTIYF,TGTGCCAGCAGCCCTAGCTTAAGTGGAAACACCATATATTTT
.,TRBJ1-5,TRBD1,TRBV9,CASSGDRRNQPQHF,TGTGCCAGCAGCGGGGACAGGCGAAATCAGCCCCAGCATTTT
.,TRBJ1-4,.,TRBV11-2,CASSSLRSAREKLFF,TGTGCCAGCAGCTCACTCCGGTCCGCTAGGGAAAAACTGTTTTTT
.,TRBJ2-7,.,TRBV10-3,CAIRETEGKYEQYF,TGTGCCATCAGAGAGACTGAGGGCAAGTACGAGCAGTACTTC
.,TRBJ1-2,TRBD1,TRBV18,CASSPRRQGYDGYTF,TGTGCCAGCTCACCACGCAGACAGGGATATGATGGCTACACCTTC
.,TRBJ2-1,TRBD1,TRBV19,CASSPLSLDRGISYNEQFF,TGTGCCAGTAGTCCATTATCGTTGGACAGGGGAATCTCCTACAATGAGCAGTTCTTC
.,TRBJ2-1,TRBD2,TRBV2,CASSDRASGARQFF,TGTGCCAGCAGTGATCGGGCTAGCGGGGCCCGGCAGTTCTTC
few,TRBJ1-5,TRBD1,TRBV5-5,CASSRTGGGDQPQHF,TGTGCCAGCAGTAGGACAGGGGGCGGCGATCAGCCCCAGCATTTT
.,TRBJ1-1,.,TRBV15,CATSREAVGGNTEAFF,TGTGCCACCAGCAGAGAGGCCGTCGGGGGAAACACTGAAGCTTTCTTT
.,TRBJ1-4,TRBD1,TRBV5-1,CASSQAGGFDEKLFF,TGCGCCAGCAGCCAAGCAGGGGGATTTGATGAAAAACTGTTTTTT
.,TRBJ1-1,.,TRBV2,CASSGPAGAEAFF,TGTGCCAGCAGTGGCCCGGCGGGGGCTGAAGCTTTCTTT
.,TRBJ1-6,TRBD1,TRBV7-9,CASSLWWDSNSPLHF,TGTGCCAGCAGCTTGTGGTGGGACAGCAATTCACCCCTCCACTTT
.,TRBJ2-7,TRBD1,TRBV27,CASSTNQGTGISYEQYF,TGTGCCAGCTCAACGAACCAGGGGACAGGAATATCCTACGAGCAGTACTTC
few,TRBJ1-5,.,TRBV5-6,CASSFGDYQPQHF,TGTGCCAGCAGCTTCGGGGACTATCAGCCCCAGCATTTT
.,TRBJ2-3,.,TRBV5-1,CASSLPLSGADTQYF,TGCGCCAGCAGCTTACCCCTTTCTGGAGCGGATACGCAGTATTTT